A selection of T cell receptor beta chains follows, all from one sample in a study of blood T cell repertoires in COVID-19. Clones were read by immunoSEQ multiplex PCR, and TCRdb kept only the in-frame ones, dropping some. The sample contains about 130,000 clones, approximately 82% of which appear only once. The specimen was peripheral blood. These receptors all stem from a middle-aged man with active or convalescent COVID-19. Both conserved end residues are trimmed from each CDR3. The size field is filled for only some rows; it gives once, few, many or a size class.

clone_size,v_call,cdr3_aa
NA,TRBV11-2,ASSLVGGGETQY
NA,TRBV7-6,ASSRSGATNEKLF
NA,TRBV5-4,ASSFAGNKNTEAF
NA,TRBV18,ASSGTGQMNTEAF
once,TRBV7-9,ARPERGPNTGELF
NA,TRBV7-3,ASSLNLGQGGNEQF
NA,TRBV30,AWRGGPDSTDTQY
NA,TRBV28,ASRTGGLANTGELF
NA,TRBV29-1,SVETGGSYEQY
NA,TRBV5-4,ASTGGADTQY
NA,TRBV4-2,ASSPTQRAGAH
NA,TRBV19,ASSMFVGTIVQF
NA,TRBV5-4,ASSRSGTSGGLRQETQY
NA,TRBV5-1,ASSPGLADRETQY
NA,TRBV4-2,ASSPGWASGAQETQY
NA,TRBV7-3,ASSLMLAGGRETQY
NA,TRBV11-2,ASTPDRGQADTQY
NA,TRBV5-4,ATSLQGASDYGYT